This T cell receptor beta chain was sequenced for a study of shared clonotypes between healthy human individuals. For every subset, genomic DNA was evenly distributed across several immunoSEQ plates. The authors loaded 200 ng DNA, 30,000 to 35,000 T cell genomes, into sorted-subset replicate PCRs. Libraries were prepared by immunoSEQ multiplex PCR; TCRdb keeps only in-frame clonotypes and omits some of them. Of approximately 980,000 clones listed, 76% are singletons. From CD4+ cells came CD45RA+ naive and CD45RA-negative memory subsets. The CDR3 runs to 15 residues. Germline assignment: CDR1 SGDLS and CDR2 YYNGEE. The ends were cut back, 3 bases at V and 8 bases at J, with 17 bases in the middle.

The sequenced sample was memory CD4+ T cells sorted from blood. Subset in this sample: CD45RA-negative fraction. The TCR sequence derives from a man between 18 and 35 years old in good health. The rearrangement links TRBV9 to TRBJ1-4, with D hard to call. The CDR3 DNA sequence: TGTGCCAGCAGCGCTGAGGGCAGTGGAGGGGAAAAACTGTTTTTT. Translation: CASSAEGSGGEKLFF.